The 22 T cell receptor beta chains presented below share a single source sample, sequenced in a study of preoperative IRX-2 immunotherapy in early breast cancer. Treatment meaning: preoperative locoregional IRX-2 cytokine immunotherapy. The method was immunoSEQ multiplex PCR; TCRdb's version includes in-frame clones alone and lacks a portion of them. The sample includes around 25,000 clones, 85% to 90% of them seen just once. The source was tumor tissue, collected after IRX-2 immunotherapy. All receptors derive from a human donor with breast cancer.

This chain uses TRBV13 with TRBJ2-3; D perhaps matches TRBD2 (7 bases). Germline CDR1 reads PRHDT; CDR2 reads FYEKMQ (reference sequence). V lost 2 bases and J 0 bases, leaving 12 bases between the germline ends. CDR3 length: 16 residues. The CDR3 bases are TGTGCCAGCAGCTTACGCGCGGGGGCCAGCACAGATACGCAGTATTTT. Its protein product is CASSLRAGASTDTQYF.

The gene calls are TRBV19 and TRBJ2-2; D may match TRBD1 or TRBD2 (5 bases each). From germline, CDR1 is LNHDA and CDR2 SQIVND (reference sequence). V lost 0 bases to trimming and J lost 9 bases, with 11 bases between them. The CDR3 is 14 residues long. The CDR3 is CASSIDPWDRELFF. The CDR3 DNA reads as TGTGCCAGTAGTATAGACCCGTGGGACCGGGAGCTGTTTTTT.

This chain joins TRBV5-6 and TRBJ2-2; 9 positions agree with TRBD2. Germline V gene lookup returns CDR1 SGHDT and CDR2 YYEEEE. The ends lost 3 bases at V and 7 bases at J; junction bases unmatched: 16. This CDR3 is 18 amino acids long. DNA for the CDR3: TGTGCCAGCAGCTCTCGGGGTAGCGGGGGCGCCGGCTTCGGGGAGCTGTTTTTT. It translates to CASSSRGSGGAGFGELFF.

CDR3 loop: CASSYSPTGGGGYTF. The CDR3 DNA follows: TGTGCCAGCAGTTACTCGCCGACAGGGGGAGGTGGCTACACCTTC. The chain carries TRBV6-5 and TRBJ1-2; 9 bases are shared with TRBD1. V shed 0 bases and J 7 bases; nucleotides not matched to a gene: 6. Germline V lookup: CDR1 MNHEY, CDR2 SVGAGI. The CDR3 covers 15 residues.

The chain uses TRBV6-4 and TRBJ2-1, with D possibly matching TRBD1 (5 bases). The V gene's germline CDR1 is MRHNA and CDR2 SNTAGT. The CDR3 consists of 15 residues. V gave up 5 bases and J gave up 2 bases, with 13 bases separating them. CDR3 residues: CASSPTQGAYNEQFF. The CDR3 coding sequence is TGTGCCAGCAGTCCCACCCAAGGGGCCTACAATGAGCAGTTCTTC.

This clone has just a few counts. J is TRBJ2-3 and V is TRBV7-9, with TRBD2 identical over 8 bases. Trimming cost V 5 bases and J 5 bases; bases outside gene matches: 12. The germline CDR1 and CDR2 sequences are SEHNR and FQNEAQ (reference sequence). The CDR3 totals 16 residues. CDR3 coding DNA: TGTGCCAGCAGCCGCGCCGGGAGCGGGGGAGGAGATACGCAGTATTTT. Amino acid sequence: CASSRAGSGGGDTQYF.

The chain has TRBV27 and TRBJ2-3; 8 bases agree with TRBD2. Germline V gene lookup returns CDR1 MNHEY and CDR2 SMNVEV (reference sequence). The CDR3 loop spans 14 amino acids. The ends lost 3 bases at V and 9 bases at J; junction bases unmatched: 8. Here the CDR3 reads CASSFEGGLDTQYF. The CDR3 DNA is TGTGCCAGCAGTTTTGAGGGGGGACTAGACACGCAGTATTTT.

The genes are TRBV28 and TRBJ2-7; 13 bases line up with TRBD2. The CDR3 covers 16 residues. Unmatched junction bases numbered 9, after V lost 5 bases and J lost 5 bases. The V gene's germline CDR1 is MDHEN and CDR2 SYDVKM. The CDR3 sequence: CASSRGWTSGGDEQYV. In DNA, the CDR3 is TGTGCCAGCAGTCGAGGATGGACTAGCGGGGGAGACGAGCAGTACGTC.

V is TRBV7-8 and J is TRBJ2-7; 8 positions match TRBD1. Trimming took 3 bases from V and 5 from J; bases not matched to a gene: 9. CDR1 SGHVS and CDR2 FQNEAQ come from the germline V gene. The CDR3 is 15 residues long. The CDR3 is CASSFVPDRVNEQYF. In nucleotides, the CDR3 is TGTGCCAGCAGCTTCGTGCCGGACAGGGTAAACGAGCAGTACTTC.

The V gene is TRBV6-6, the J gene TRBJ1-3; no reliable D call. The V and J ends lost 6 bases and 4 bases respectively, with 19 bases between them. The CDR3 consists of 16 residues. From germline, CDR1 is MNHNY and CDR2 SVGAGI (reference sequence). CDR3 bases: TGTGCCAGCAGCTCGACCATGGGCCATTTCGGAAACACCATATATTTT. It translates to CASSSTMGHFGNTIYF.

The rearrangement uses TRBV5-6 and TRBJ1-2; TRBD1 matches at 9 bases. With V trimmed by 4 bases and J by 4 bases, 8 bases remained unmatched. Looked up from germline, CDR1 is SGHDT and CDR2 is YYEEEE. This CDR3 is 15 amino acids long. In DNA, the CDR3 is TGTGCCAGCAGCACGCCGGGACAGGGCCCCTATGGCTACACCTTC. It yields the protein CASSTPGQGPYGYTF.

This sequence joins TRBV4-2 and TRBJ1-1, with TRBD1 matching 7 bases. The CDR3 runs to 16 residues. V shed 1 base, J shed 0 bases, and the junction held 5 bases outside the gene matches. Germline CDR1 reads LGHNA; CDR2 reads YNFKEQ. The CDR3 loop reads CASSQGYRGMNTEAFF. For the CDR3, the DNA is TGTGCCAGCAGCCAAGGGTACAGGGGTATGAACACTGAAGCTTTCTTT.

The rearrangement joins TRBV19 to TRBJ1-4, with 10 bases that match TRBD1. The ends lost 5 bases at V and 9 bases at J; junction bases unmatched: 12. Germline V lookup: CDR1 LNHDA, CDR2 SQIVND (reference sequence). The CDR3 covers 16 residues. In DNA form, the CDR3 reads TGTGCCAGTAGTGTAAGCCTCGGGACAGGGGATCAAAAACTGTTTTTT. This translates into CASSVSLGTGDQKLFF.

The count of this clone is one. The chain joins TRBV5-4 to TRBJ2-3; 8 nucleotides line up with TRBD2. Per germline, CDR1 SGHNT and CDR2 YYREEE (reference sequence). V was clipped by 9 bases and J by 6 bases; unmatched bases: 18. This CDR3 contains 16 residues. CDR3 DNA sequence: TGTGCCATCCGACCGGGTAGCGGGGAAAGACGGGATACGCAGTATTTT. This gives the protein CAIRPGSGERRDTQYF. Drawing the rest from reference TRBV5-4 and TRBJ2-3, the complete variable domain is ETGVTQSPTHLIKTRGQQVTLRCSSQSGHNTVSWYQQALGQGPQFIFQYYREEENGRGNFPPRFSGLQFPNYSSELNVNALELDDSALYLCAIRPGSGERRDTQYFGPGTRLTVL.

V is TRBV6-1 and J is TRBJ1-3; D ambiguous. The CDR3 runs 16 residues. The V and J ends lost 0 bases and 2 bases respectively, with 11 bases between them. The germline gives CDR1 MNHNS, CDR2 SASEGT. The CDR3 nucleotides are TGTGCCAGCAGTGAAGCGGTAGGGTTGGCTGGAAACACCATATATTTT. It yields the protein CASSEAVGLAGNTIYF.

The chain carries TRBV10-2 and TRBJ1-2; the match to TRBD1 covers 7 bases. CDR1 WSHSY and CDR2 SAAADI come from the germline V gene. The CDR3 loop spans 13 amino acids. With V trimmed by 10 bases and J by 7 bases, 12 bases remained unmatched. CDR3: CAILGTEKGGYTF. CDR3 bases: TGCGCCATCCTCGGGACAGAAAAAGGTGGCTACACCTTC.

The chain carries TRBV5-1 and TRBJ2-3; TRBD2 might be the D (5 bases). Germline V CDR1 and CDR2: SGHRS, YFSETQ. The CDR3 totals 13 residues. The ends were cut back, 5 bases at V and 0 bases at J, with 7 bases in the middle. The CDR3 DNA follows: TGCGCCAGCAGGGACTTAAGCACAGATACGCAGTATTTT. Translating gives CASRDLSTDTQYF. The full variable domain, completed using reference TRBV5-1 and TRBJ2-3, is KAGVTQTPRYLIKTRGQQVTLSCSPISGHRSVSWYQQTPGQGLQFLFEYFSETQRNKGNFPGRFSGRQFSNSRSEMNVSTLELGDSALYLCASRDLSTDTQYFGPGTRLTVL.

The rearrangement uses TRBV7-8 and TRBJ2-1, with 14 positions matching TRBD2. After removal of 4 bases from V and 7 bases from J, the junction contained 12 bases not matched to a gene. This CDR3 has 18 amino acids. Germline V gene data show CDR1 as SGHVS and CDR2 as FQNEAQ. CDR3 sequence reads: CASSSTPTSGGAKNEQFF. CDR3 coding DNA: TGTGCCAGCAGCTCAACCCCGACTAGCGGGGGGGCAAAGAATGAGCAGTTCTTC. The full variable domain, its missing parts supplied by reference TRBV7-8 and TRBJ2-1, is GAGVSQSPRYKVAKRGQDVALRCDPISGHVSLFWYQQALGQGPEFLTYFQNEAQLDKSGLPSDRFFAERPEGSVSTLKIQRTQQEDSAVYLCASSSTPTSGGAKNEQFFGPGTRLTVL.

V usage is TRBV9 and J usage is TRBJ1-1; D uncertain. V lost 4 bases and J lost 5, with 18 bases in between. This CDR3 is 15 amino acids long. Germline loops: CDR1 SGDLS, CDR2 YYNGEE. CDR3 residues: CASSPGYSGRTEAFF. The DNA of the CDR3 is TGTGCCAGCAGCCCCGGTTACTCCGGGCGGACTGAAGCTTTCTTT.

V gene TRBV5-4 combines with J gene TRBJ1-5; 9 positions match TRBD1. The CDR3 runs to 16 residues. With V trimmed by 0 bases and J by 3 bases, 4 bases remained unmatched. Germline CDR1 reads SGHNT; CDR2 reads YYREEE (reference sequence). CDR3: CASSLGGQGFNQPQHF. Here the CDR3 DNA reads TGTGCCAGCAGCTTGGGGGGACAGGGCTTCAATCAGCCCCAGCATTTT.

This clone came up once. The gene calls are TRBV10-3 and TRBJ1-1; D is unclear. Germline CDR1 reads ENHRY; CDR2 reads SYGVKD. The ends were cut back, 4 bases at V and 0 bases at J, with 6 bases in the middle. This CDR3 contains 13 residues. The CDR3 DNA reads TGTGCCATCAGTGCTGGCATGAACACTGAAGCTTTCTTT. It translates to CAISAGMNTEAFF.

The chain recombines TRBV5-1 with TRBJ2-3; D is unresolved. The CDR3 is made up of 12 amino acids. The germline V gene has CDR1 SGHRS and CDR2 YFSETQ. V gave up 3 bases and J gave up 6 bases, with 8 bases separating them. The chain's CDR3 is CASSSSGDTQYF. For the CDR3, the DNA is TGCGCCAGCAGCTCCTCAGGTGATACGCAGTATTTT. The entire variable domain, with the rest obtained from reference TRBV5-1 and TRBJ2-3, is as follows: KAGVTQTPRYLIKTRGQQVTLSCSPISGHRSVSWYQQTPGQGLQFLFEYFSETQRNKGNFPGRFSGRQFSNSRSEMNVSTLELGDSALYLCASSSSGDTQYFGPGTRLTVL.